This T cell receptor beta chain is from a study of cytomegalovirus exposure and HLA in healthy donors. Study findings and constraints: Presence/absence results assume similar sequencing depth per donor, which may not hold. The records held CMV serostatus as the only immune exposure information.

PCR was performed using 60 Vbeta and 13 Jbeta primers. Clones were sequenced by immunoSEQ multiplex PCR, and TCRdb holds only the in-frame ones, with some missing. Of under 75,000 clones listed, just over 85% are singletons. Germline-derived CDR1 and CDR2 are LNHDA and SQIVND (reference sequence). The V segment lost 7 bases and the J segment 1 base; nucleotides outside the gene matches: 9. CDR3 length equals 16 residues. Notes on this clone: The antigen is not known.

The material sequenced was PBMCs. This clonotype was obtained from a woman in her 30s in good health and CMV-seronegative. This chain links TRBV19 with TRBJ1-3; 8 nucleotides line up with TRBD1. The CDR3 region has the DNA TGTGCCAGTATCCCTCAGGGGGCCGGGTCTGGAAACACCATATATTTT. Its translation is CASIPQGAGSGNTIYF.